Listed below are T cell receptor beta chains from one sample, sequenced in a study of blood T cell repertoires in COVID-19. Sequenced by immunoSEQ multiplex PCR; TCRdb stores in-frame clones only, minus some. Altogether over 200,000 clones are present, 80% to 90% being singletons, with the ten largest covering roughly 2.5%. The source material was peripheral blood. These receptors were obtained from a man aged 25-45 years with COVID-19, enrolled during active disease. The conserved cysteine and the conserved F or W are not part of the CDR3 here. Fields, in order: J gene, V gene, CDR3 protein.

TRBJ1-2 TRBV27 ASGGTEGAGYT
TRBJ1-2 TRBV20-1 SASGLHNYGYT
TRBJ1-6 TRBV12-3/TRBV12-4 ASSLRHNSPLH
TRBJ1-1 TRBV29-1 SVEGEKGWNTEAF
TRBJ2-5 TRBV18 ASSPRTSGGAGTQY
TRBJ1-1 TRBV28 ASSHLGQGQGNTEAF
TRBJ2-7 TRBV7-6 ASSQRTGPYEQY
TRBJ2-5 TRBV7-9 ASSLGQRETQY
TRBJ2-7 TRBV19 ASSIAVTYEQY
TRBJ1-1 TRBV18 ASSPQREAF
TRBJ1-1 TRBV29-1 SVQLATGTEAF
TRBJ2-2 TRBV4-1 ASIPTPGLAGGGIMDGELF
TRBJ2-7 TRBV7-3 ASSLTRSDEQY
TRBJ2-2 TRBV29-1 SVEKAGRQGVRELF
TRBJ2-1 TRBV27 ASSLFADYNEQF
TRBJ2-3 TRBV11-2 ASSLVDRGGTDTQY
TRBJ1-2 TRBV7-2 ASSSRNLETGIGYT
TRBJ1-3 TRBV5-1 ASSLNGGPSGNTIY
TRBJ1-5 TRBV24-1 ATQDRLNQPQH
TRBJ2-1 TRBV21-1 ASSKALYISYNEQF
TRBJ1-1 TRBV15 ATSRGQGALGTEAF
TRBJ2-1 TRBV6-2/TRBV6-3 ASSYSWTGRFPGFSYNEQF
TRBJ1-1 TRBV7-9 ASSFQGLDTEAF
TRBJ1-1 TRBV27 ASSLRQGRMNTEAF
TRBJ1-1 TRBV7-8 ASSLTGDTEAF
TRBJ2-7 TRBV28 ASSLYSTPTYEQY
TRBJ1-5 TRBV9 ASSLAPNQPQH
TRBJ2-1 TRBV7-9 ASSLHVTSYNEQF
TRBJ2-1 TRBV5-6 ASSLTSAGYNEQF
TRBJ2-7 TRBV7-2 ASSLFRDWAPYEQY
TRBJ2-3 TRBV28 ASSFRLARDTQY
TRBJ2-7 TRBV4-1 ASSSRTGRNEQY
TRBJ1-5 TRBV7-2 ASSSGGYSNQPQH
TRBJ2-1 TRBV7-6 ASSKLRSSYNEQF
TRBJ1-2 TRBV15 ATSIGQNYGYT
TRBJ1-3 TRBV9 ASSDGLRTPGNTIY
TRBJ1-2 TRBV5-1 ASSPPGTGNYGYT
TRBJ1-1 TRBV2 ASSDRDRNTEAF
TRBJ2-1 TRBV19 ASRPLAGGSAEQF
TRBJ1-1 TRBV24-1 ATSVGQGVNTEAF
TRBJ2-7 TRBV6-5 ASTQGGYEQY
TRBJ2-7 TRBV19 ASNPGQGVHYEQY
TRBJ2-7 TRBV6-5 ASSNRGVGAYEQY
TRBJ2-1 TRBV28 ASSLYSYNEQF
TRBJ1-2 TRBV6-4 ASSEGLNYGYT
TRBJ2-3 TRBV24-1 ATSDGGTDTQY
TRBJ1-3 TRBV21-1 ASSVTGGPGNTIY